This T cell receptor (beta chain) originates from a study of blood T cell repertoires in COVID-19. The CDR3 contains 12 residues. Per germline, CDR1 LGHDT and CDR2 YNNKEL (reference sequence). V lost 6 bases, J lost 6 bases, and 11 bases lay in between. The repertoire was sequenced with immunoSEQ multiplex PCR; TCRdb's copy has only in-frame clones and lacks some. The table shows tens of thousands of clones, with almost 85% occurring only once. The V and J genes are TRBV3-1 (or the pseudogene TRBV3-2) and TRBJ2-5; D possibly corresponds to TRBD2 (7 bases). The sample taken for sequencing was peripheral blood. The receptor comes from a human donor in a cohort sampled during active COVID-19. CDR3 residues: CASRGGGKTQYF. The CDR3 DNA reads TGTGCCAGCAGAGGGGGGGGGAAGACCCAGTACTTC.